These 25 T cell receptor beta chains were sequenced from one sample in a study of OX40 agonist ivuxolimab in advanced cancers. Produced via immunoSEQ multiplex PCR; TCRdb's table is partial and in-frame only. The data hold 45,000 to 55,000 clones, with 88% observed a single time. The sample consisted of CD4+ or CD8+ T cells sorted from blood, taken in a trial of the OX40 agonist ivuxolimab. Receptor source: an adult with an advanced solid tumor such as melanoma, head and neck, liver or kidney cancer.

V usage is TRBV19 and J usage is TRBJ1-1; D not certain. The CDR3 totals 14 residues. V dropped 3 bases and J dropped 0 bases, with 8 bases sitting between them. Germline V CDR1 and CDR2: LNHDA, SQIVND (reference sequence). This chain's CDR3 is CASSIPPLNTEAFF. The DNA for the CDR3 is TGTGCCAGTAGTATCCCACCCCTGAACACTGAAGCTTTCTTT.

The CDR3 here is CASSSLAGFPDTQYF. The CDR3 coding sequence is TGTGCCAGCAGCTCCTTAGCGGGATTTCCAGATACGCAGTATTTT. J is TRBJ2-3 and V is TRBV11-2, with TRBD2 identical over 8 bases. The CDR3 length is 15 residues. From germline, CDR1 is SGHAT and CDR2 FQNNGV. V lost 4 bases, J lost 4 bases, and 7 bases stayed unmatched.

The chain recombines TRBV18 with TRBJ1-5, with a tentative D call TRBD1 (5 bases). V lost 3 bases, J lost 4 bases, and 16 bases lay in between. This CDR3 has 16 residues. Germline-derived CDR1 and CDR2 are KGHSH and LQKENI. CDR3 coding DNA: TGTGCCAGCTCACCCACACATACAGGTGCGAATCAGCCCCAGCATTTT. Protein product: CASSPTHTGANQPQHF.

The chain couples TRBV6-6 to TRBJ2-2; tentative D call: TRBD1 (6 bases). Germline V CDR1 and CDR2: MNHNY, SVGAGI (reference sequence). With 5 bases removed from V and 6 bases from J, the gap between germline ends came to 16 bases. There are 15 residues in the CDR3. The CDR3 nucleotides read TGTGCCAGCAGTACAGACCAGGGGAAGGCCGGGGAGCTGTTTTTT. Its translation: CASSTDQGKAGELFF.

The CDR3: CASSTWTVSGNTIYF. The CDR3 region has the DNA TGTGCCAGCTCAACATGGACAGTCTCTGGAAACACCATATATTTT. The chain is built from TRBV18 and TRBJ1-3, with a possible D match to TRBD1 (6 bases). Trimming pared 5 bases from V and 0 bases from J, leaving 11 bases between. CDR1 and CDR2 from the germline V gene are KGHSH and LQKENI. The CDR3 sequence is 15 residues long.

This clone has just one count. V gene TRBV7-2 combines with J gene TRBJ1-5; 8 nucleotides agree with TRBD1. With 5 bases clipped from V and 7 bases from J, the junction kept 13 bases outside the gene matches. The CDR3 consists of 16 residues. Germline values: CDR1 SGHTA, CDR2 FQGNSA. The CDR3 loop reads CASSADRGGGRQPQHF. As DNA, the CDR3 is TGTGCCAGCAGCGCCGACAGGGGAGGGGGAAGGCAGCCCCAGCATTTT.

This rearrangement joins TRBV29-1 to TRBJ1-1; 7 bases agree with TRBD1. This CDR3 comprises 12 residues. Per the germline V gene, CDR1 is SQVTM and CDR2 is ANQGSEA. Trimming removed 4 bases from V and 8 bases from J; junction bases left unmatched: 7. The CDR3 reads CSVGVTGPEAFF. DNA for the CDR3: TGCAGCGTTGGGGTGACAGGGCCCGAAGCTTTCTTT.

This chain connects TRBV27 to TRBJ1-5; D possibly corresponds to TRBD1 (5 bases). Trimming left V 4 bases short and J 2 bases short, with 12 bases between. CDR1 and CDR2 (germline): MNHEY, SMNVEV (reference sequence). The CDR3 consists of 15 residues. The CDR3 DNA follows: TGTGCCAGCAGTTCCCGCGGGGCCGGCAATCAGCCCCAGCATTTT. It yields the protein CASSSRGAGNQPQHF.

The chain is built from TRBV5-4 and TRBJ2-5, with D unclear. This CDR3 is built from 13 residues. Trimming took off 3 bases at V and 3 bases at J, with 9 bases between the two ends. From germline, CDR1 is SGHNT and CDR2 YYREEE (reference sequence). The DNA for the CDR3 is TGTGCCAGCAGCTCCGGGCCAAAAGAGACCCAGTACTTC. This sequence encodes CASSSGPKETQYF.

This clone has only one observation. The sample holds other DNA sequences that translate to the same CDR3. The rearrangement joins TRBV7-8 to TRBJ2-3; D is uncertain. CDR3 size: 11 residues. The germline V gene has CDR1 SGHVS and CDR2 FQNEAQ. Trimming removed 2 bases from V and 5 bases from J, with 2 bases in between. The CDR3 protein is CASSLRDTQYF. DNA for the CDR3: TGTGCCAGCAGCTTACGAGATACGCAGTATTTT.

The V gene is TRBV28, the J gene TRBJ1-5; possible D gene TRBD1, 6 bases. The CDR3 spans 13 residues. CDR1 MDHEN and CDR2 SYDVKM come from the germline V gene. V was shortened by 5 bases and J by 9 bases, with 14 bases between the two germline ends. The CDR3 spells CASSPSGGGPQHF. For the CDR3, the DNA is TGTGCCAGCAGTCCCTCCGGAGGGGGGCCCCAGCATTTT.

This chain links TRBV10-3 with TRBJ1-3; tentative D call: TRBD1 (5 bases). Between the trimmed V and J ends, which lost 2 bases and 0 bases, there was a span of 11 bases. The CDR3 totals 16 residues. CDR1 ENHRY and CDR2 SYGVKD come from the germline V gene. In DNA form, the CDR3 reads TGTGCCATCAGTGAGCCCGGGGGTGGCTCTGGAAACACCATATATTTT. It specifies CAISEPGGGSGNTIYF.

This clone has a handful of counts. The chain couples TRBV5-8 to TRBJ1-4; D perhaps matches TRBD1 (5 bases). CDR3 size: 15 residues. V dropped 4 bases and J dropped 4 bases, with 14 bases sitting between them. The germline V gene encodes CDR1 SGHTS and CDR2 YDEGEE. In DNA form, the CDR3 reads TGTGCCAGCAGCACCCCGGGACGGAGTAATGAAAAACTGTTTTTT. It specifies CASSTPGRSNEKLFF.

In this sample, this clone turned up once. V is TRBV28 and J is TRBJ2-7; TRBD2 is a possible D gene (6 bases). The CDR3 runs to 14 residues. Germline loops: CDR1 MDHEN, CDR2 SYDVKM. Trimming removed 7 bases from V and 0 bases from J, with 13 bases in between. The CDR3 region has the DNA TGTGCCAGCACCCAAATCGGGGGCTCCTACGAGCAGTACTTC. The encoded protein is CASTQIGGSYEQYF.

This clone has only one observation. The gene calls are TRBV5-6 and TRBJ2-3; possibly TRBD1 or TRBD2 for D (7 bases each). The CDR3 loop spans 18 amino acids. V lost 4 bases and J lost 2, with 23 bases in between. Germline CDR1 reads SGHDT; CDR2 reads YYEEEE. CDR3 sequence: CASSHPDREGTVTDTQYF. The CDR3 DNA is TGTGCCAGCAGCCATCCCGACAGGGAGGGGACTGTCACAGATACGCAGTATTTT.

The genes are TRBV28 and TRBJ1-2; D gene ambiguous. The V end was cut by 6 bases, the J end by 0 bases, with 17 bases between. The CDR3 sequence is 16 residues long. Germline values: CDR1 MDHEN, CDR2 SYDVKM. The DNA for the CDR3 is TGTGCCAGCAGCTCCTTCCTTGGGGTATCTAACTATGGCTACACCTTC. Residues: CASSSFLGVSNYGYTF.

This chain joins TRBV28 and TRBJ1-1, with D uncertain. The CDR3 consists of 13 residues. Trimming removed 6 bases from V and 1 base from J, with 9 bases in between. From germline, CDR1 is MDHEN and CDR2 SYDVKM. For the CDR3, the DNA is TGTGCCAGCAGACCCGAGAAGAACACTGAAGCTTTCTTT. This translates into CASRPEKNTEAFF.

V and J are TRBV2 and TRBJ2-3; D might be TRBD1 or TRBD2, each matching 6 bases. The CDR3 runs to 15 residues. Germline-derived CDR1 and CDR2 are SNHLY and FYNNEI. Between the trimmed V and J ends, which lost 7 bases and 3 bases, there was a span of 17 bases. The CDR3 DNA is TGTGCCAGCAATCTTGTGGGGGGCGGGACAGATACGCAGTATTTT. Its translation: CASNLVGGGTDTQYF. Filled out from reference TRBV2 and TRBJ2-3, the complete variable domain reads EPEVTQTPSHQVTQMGQEVILRCVPISNHLYFYWYRQILGQKVEFLVSFYNNEISEKSEIFDDQFSVERPDGSNFTLKIRSTKLEDSAMYFCASNLVGGGTDTQYFGPGTRLTVL.

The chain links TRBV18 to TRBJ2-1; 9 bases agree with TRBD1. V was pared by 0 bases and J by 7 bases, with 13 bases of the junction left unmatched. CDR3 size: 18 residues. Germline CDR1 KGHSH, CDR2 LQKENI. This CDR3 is CASSPPKGGGQGTNEQFF. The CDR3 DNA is TGTGCCAGCTCACCACCCAAGGGCGGTGGACAGGGGACTAATGAGCAGTTCTTC.

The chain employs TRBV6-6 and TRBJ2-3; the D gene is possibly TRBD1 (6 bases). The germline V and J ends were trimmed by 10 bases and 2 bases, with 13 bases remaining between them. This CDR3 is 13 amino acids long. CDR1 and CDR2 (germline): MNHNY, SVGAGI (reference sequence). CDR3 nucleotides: TGTGCCACCACCCAGGGGTACACAGATACGCAGTATTTT. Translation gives CATTQGYTDTQYF.

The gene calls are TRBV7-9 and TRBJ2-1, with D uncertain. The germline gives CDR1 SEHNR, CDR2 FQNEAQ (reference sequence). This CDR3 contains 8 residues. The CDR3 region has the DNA TGTTCCTACAATGAGCAGTTCTTC. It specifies CSYNEQFF.

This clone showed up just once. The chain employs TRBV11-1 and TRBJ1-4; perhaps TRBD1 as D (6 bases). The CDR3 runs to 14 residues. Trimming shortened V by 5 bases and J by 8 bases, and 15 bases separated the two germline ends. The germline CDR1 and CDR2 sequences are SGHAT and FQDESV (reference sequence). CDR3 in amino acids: CASSPGHSREKLFF. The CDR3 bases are TGTGCCAGCAGCCCGGGACATTCGCGCGAAAAACTGTTTTTT. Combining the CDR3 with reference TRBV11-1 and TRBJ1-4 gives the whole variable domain EAEVAQSPRYKITEKSQAVAFWCDPISGHATLYWYRQILGQGPELLVQFQDESVVDDSQLPKDRFSAERLKGVDSTLKIQPAELGDSAMYLCASSPGHSREKLFFGSGTQLSVL.

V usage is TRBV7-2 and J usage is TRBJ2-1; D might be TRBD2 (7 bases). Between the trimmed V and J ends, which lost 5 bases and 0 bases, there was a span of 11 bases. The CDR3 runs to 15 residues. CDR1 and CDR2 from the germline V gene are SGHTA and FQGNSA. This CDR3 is CASSLGGGSYNEQFF. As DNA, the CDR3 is TGTGCCAGCAGCCTAGGGGGGGGCTCCTACAATGAGCAGTTCTTC.

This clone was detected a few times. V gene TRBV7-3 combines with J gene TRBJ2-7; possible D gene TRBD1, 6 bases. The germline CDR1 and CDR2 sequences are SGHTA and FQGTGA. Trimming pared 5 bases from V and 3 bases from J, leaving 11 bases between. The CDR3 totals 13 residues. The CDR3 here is CASSPTTGYEQYF. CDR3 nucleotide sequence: TGTGCCAGCAGCCCGACGACAGGCTACGAGCAGTACTTC.

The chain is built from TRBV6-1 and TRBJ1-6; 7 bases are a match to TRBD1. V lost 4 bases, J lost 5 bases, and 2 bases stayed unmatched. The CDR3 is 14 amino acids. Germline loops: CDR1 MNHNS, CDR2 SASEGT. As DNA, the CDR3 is TGTGCCAGCAGTGCCGACAGGGATAATTCACCCCTCCACTTT. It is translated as CASSADRDNSPLHF.